The 7 T cell receptor beta chains reported below all come from one sample, sequenced in a study of T-cell reconstitution after alpha-beta-depleted transplantation in children. Unique molecular identifiers featured in how the TCRbeta library was prepared. TCRdb passed the PCR reads through MiXCR, listing each CDR3 protein once. The table shows about a million distinct CDR3 sequences, with about 30% occurring only once. This material consisted of PBMCs, mostly from graft donor cells, taken 360 days after TCRalphabeta/CD19-depleted stem cell transplant. These receptor sequences come from a boy younger than two who had a stem cell transplant for SCID, so the T cells may come from the graft donor.

A few counts support this clonotype. The V call is TRBV5-1, the J call TRBJ2-5; D possibly corresponds to TRBD2 (6 bases). V lost 4 bases and J lost 5, with 21 bases in between. Per the germline V gene, CDR1 is SGHRS and CDR2 is YFSETQ. This CDR3 spans 16 amino acids. The DNA for the CDR3 is TGCGCCAGCAGCCTTTCGGCGGGAACTGACAAGGAGACCCAGTACTTC. Amino acid sequence: CASSLSAGTDKETQYF.

The V gene is TRBV12-3 or TRBV12-4, the J gene TRBJ1-6, with D possibly being TRBD1 (6 bases). This CDR3 contains 15 residues. The germline V and J ends were trimmed by 6 bases and 8 bases, with 17 bases remaining between them. This chain's CDR3 is CASRAQAGVDSPLHF. DNA for the CDR3: TGTGCCAGCAGGGCCCAAGCAGGGGTGGATTCACCCCTCCACTTT.

This clonotype was detected a few times. The genes are TRBV12-3 or TRBV12-4 and TRBJ1-4; 7 positions match TRBD1. The CDR3 runs to 15 residues. Trimming cost V 6 bases and J 5 bases; bases outside gene matches: 9. CDR3: CASRGQILYNEKLFF. In DNA form, the CDR3 reads TGTGCCAGCAGGGGACAGATCCTCTACAATGAAAAACTGTTTTTT.

The chain is built from TRBV27 and TRBJ2-1; no reliable D call. The V gene lost 3 bases and the J gene lost 5 bases, with 14 bases spanning the gap. This CDR3 comprises 15 residues. Germline CDR1 is MNHEY and CDR2 is SMNVEV (reference sequence). The CDR3 protein is CASSFGVGINNEQFF. The DNA for the CDR3 is TGTGCCAGCAGTTTCGGAGTAGGCATTAACAATGAGCAGTTCTTC.

This clonotype was observed at least ten times. The chain couples TRBV5-1 to TRBJ2-3; D is perhaps TRBD1 or TRBD2 (5 bases each). The CDR3 is 14 residues long. Per the germline V gene, CDR1 is SGHRS and CDR2 is YFSETQ. With 10 bases removed from V and 6 bases from J, the gap between germline ends came to 21 bases. The CDR3 DNA reads TGCGCCGGCCGGGACGGAGAAACAGAGGATACGCAGTATTTT. Translated, it gives CAGRDGETEDTQYF.

V and J are TRBV4-1 and TRBJ2-7; D remains unclear. V was trimmed by 0 bases and J by 1 base, leaving 10 bases between them. This CDR3 is built from 15 residues. Germline V lookup: CDR1 MGHRA, CDR2 YSYEKL. Here the CDR3 reads CASSQDQVGSYEQYF. Here the CDR3 DNA reads TGCGCCAGCAGCCAAGATCAGGTGGGGTCCTACGAGCAGTACTTC.

The count of this clonotype is one. The chain employs TRBV20-1 and TRBJ1-1; D is unresolved. Trimming cost V 3 bases and J 0 bases, with 11 bases left between them. CDR3 size: 14 residues. The V gene's germline CDR1 is DFQATT and CDR2 SNEGSKA (reference sequence). The CDR3 DNA reads TGCAGTGCTAGGAGGAATAAATTGAACACTGAAGCTTTCTTT. This gives the protein CSARRNKLNTEAFF.